This entry concerns a single TCR beta chain. Its specificity is not known. The repertoire was sequenced with immunoSEQ multiplex PCR; TCRdb's copy has only in-frame clones and lacks some. There are roughly 2.2 million clones in the sample; 85% to 95% occur only once, and approximately 0.4% lies in the top ten. Trimming took 2 bases from V and 6 from J, leaving 8 bases between them. The CDR3 length is 13 residues. Germline CDR1 SGHDN, CDR2 FVKESK. The data derive from a study of shared clonotypes between healthy human individuals. Overall study findings and caveats: Naive subsets tended to show greater estimated richness than memory subsets. Only blood was sampled; tissue repertoires likely differ.

The source is a man aged 18 to 30 in good health. Some clones in this sample may be carry-over from other donors' samples. The sequenced material came from naive CD4+ T cells from PBMCs. The subset: CD45RA+ positively selected. The J gene is TRBJ2-1, the V gene TRBV14; D is undetermined. The CDR3 DNA sequence: TGTGCCAGCAGCCAAATTAACGGCAATGAGCAGTTCTTC. Translating gives CASSQINGNEQFF.